The 20 T cell receptor beta chains in this list originate from one sample, sequenced in a study of neurological immune-mediated disorders. TCRdb used MiXCR to reprocess the 5' RACE reads, holding one entry per CDR3 protein. The table includes tens of thousands of distinct CDR3 sequences, just over 5% detected once. Sequenced material: PBMCs. Receptors originate from a woman in her thirties with multiple sclerosis.

This clonotype was recorded many times. The V and J genes are TRBV5-1 and TRBJ2-1; 10 bases agree with TRBD1. With 0 bases clipped from V and 6 bases from J, the junction kept 3 bases outside the gene matches. CDR1 and CDR2 from the germline V gene are SGHRS and YFSETQ. The CDR3 length is 15 residues. The CDR3 protein is CASSLGGQGINEQFF. The CDR3 bases are TGCGCCAGCAGCTTGGGGGGACAGGGGATCAATGAGCAGTTCTTC.

This clonotype was seen repeatedly, ten times or more. The rearrangement uses TRBV20-1 and TRBJ2-7; D unresolved. The CDR3 contains 13 residues. Germline CDR1 reads DFQATT; CDR2 reads SNEGSKA (reference sequence). Trimming removed 0 bases from V and 0 bases from J, with 6 bases in between. The CDR3 loop is CSARDRNSYEQYF. The CDR3 DNA is TGCAGTGCTAGAGATCGAAACTCCTACGAGCAGTACTTC.

This clonotype has at least ten counts. The chain recombines TRBV7-9 with TRBJ2-5; TRBD2 matches at 14 bases. Germline V gene data show CDR1 as SEHNR and CDR2 as FQNEAQ (reference sequence). Trimming removed 6 bases from V and 4 bases from J; junction bases left unmatched: 7. The CDR3 is 16 residues long. The CDR3 coding sequence is TGTGCCAGCAGGAAGGGACTAGCGGGAGCCCGAGAGACCCAGTACTTC. Translation: CASRKGLAGARETQYF. Variable domain in full (rest from reference TRBV7-9 and TRBJ2-5): DTGVSQNPRHKITKRGQNVTFRCDPISEHNRLYWYRQTLGQGPEFLTYFQNEAQLEKSRLLSDRFSAERPKGSFSTLEIQRTEQGDSAMYLCASRKGLAGARETQYFGPGTRLLVL.

In regard to this clonotype: This may be a read error: a much more frequent sequence differs by one nucleotide. The CDR3 nucleotides are TGTGCCAGCAGTTCCGGGATGGTGGTCGGGGAGCTGTTTTTT. This translates into CASSSGMVVGELFF. The chain is built from TRBV28 and TRBJ2-2, with D possibly being TRBD2 (5 bases). The V end was cut by 4 bases, the J end by 7 bases, with 13 bases between. Germline values: CDR1 MDHEN, CDR2 SYDVKM. This CDR3 is built from 14 residues.

This clonotype occurred many times. This chain links TRBV10-3 with TRBJ2-1; D may be TRBD2 (6 bases). V shed 3 bases and J shed 3 bases, with 9 bases lying between them. Germline assignment: CDR1 ENHRY and CDR2 SYGVKD. The CDR3 is 14 amino acids. CDR3 nucleotide sequence: TGTGCCATCAGTGAAGGTAGCGGCTACAATGAGCAGTTCTTC. This codes for CAISEGSGYNEQFF.

About this clonotype: Lacking the conserved final phenylalanine or tryptophan, this CDR3 likely reflects a read error. This chain joins TRBV20-1 and TRBJ2-7; D is perhaps TRBD1 or TRBD2 (5 bases each). In germline, CDR1 is DFQATT, CDR2 SNEGSKA (reference sequence). With 0 bases removed from V and 1 base from J, the gap between germline ends came to 16 bases. The CDR3 totals 16 residues. CDR3 sequence reads: CSARDVGASLSYEQYY. The CDR3, as DNA: TGCAGTGCTAGAGATGTAGGGGCTAGCCTGTCCTACGAGCAGTACTAC.

This clonotype was recorded at least ten times. The chain combines TRBV7-8 with TRBJ1-1; D remains unclear. Germline CDR1 reads SGHVS; CDR2 reads FQNEAQ. The CDR3 extends over 15 amino acids. Trimming pared 6 bases from V and 0 bases from J, leaving 14 bases between. The DNA for the CDR3 is TGTGCCAGCAGTCATCGCGTTCAGCTGAACACTGAAGCTTTCTTT. Its protein is CASSHRVQLNTEAFF.

The rearrangement joins TRBV2 to TRBJ2-1, with TRBD2 matching over 11 bases. The germline V gene has CDR1 SNHLY and CDR2 FYNNEI. The V and J ends lost 9 bases and 6 bases, in that order; junction bases with no gene match: 13. The CDR3 sequence is 16 residues long. Written as DNA, the CDR3 is TGTGCCAGTGCGGGACTAGCGGCCTGGATGCCCAATGAGCAGTTCTTC. Protein product: CASAGLAAWMPNEQFF.

This clonotype was seen repeatedly, ten times or more. V and J are TRBV7-2 and TRBJ1-2; D might be TRBD1 (6 bases). The germline V and J ends were trimmed by 5 bases and 2 bases, with 21 bases remaining between them. Germline V CDR1 and CDR2: SGHTA, FQGNSA. The CDR3 is 17 residues long. The CDR3 region has the DNA TGTGCCAGCAGCACCCACGGGGGGGCACGGAGGAACTATGGCTACACCTTC. Amino acids: CASSTHGGARRNYGYTF.

This clonotype was counted ten times or more. This rearrangement joins TRBV5-6 to TRBJ2-1, with no clear D. Germline CDR1 SGHDT, CDR2 YYEEEE. Trimming shortened V by 4 bases and J by 5 bases, and 7 bases separated the two germline ends. The CDR3 is 12 amino acids. CDR3 coding DNA: TGTGCCAGCAGCGGGTGGGACAATGAGCAGTTCTTC. It translates to CASSGWDNEQFF.

Many counts were recorded for this clonotype. The J gene is TRBJ1-1, the V gene TRBV20-1; tentative D call: TRBD1 (6 bases). The CDR3 length is 12 residues. V lost 6 bases to trimming and J lost 6 bases, with 14 bases between them. Germline V gene lookup returns CDR1 DFQATT and CDR2 SNEGSKA (reference sequence). The CDR3 DNA reads TGCAGTGCGGAGGGGGTAGGGCCTGAAGCTTTCTTT. Amino acid sequence: CSAEGVGPEAFF.

This clonotype was seen ten or more times. This chain links TRBV2 with TRBJ2-5, with D uncertain. Germline V gene data show CDR1 as SNHLY and CDR2 as FYNNEI. Trimming removed 6 bases from V and 1 base from J, with 0 bases in between. The CDR3 spans 10 residues. The CDR3 is CASSQETQYF. The CDR3 DNA sequence: TGTGCCAGCAGCCAAGAGACCCAGTACTTC.

This clonotype was counted at least ten times. The chain is built from TRBV6-5 and TRBJ2-7; D not resolved. Looked up from germline, CDR1 is MNHEY and CDR2 is SVGAGI. This CDR3 has 17 residues. V dropped 0 bases and J dropped 2 bases, with 17 bases sitting between them. This CDR3 is CASSYSRISSETYEQYF. CDR3 DNA sequence: TGTGCCAGCAGTTACTCGAGAATATCTTCGGAAACCTACGAGCAGTACTTC.

The rearrangement uses TRBV10-3 and TRBJ2-3; 9 bases align to TRBD2. V shed 3 bases, J shed 5 bases, and the junction held 12 bases outside the gene matches. Germline V lookup: CDR1 ENHRY, CDR2 SYGVKD. There are 17 residues in the CDR3. CDR3 loop: CAISDLSGLASIDTQYF. The CDR3 nucleotides are TGTGCCATCAGTGACCTCTCGGGACTAGCTAGTATAGATACGCAGTATTTT.

In regard to this clonotype: The junction differs from germline at one of its ends, possibly a read error. The chain carries TRBV20-1 and TRBJ1-5; TRBD1 might be the D (6 bases). Germline CDR1 DFQATT, CDR2 SNEGSKA (reference sequence). The CDR3 sequence is 12 residues long. This CDR3 is CSAREQGQPQHF. CDR3 DNA sequence: TGCAGTGCGAGAGAACAGGGACAGCCCCAGCATTTT.

This clonotype has ten or more counts. The chain combines TRBV10-3 with TRBJ2-7, with D hard to call. Germline loops: CDR1 ENHRY, CDR2 SYGVKD. The CDR3 extends over 14 amino acids. The V end was cut by 0 bases, the J end by 0 bases, with 6 bases between. CDR3 coding DNA: TGTGCCATCAGTGAGTCCTCAGTCTCCTACGAGCAGTACTTC. Its protein product is CAISESSVSYEQYF.

This clonotype was detected ten times or more. The chain recombines TRBV12-3 or TRBV12-4 with TRBJ2-2, with D tentatively TRBD2 (5 bases). This CDR3 spans 16 amino acids. With 2 bases removed from V and 3 bases from J, the gap between germline ends came to 13 bases. As DNA, the CDR3 is TGTGCCAGCAGTTTACTGGCGGGTTGGGACACCGGGGAGCTGTTTTTT. It translates to CASSLLAGWDTGELFF.

This clonotype was detected many times. This chain connects TRBV4-1 to TRBJ1-6; weak D call: TRBD1 (5 bases). Germline V gene lookup returns CDR1 MGHRA and CDR2 YSYEKL. The CDR3 sequence is 16 residues long. Trimming took off 0 bases at V and 9 bases at J, with 15 bases between the two ends. The CDR3 region has the DNA TGCGCCAGCAGCCAAGATCAGGGAAGCGGGATTTCACCCCTCCACTTT. This gives the protein CASSQDQGSGISPLHF.

This clonotype appeared many times. The chain is built from TRBV20-1 and TRBJ2-7; 9 nucleotides agree with TRBD2. V was pared by 2 bases and J by 0 bases, with 11 bases of the junction left unmatched. The CDR3 runs to 17 residues. Germline values: CDR1 DFQATT, CDR2 SNEGSKA (reference sequence). CDR3 in DNA: TGCAGTGCTAGAAAATCTAGCGGGAAGGTGGGCTCCTACGAGCAGTACTTC. Amino acid sequence: CSARKSSGKVGSYEQYF.

This clonotype was picked up many times. This chain joins TRBV5-1 and TRBJ2-1, with D possibly matching TRBD2 (6 bases). This CDR3 spans 15 amino acids. Germline-derived CDR1 and CDR2 are SGHRS and YFSETQ. Trimming took off 7 bases at V and 5 bases at J, with 19 bases between the two ends. CDR3 in DNA: TGCGCCAGCGCCTTGGGGAGGTTGCGTGACAATGAGCAGTTCTTC. This gives the protein CASALGRLRDNEQFF. The full variable domain, rest sourced from reference TRBV5-1 and TRBJ2-1, is KAGVTQTPRYLIKTRGQQVTLSCSPISGHRSVSWYQQTPGQGLQFLFEYFSETQRNKGNFPGRFSGRQFSNSRSEMNVSTLELGDSALYLCASALGRLRDNEQFFGPGTRLTVL.